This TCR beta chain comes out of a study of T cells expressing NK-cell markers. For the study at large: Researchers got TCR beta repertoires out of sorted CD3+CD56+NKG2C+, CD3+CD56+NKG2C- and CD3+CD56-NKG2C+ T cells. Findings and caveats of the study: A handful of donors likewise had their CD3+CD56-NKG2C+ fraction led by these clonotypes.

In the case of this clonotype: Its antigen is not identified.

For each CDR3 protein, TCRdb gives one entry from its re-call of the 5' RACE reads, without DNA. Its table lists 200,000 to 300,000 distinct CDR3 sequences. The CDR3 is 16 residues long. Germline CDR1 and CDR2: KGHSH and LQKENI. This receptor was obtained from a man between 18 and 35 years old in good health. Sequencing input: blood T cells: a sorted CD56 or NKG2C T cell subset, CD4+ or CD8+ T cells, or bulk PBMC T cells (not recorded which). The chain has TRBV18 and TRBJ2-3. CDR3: CASSPPGRARTDTQYF.